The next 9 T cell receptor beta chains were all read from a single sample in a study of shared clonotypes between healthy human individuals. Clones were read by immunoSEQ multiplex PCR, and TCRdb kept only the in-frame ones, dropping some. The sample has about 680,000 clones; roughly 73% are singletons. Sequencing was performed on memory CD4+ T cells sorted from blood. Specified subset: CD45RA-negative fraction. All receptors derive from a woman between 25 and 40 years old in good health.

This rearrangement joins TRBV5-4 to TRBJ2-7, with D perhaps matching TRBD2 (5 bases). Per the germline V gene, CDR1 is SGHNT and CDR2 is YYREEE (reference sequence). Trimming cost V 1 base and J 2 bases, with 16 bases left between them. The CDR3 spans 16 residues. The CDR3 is CASSLSGLSITYEQYF. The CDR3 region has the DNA TGTGCCAGCAGCTTGAGTGGACTTTCTATCACCTACGAGCAGTACTTC.

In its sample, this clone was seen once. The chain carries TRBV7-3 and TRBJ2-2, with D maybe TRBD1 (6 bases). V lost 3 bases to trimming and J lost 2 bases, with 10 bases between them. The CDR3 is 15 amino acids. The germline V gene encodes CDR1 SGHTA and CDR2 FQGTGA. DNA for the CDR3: TGTGCCAGCAGCTTTGGGGGCAGTAACACCGGGGAGCTGTTTTTT. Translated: CASSFGGSNTGELFF.

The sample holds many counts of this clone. The CDR3 loop reads CACKQASGANVLTF. The DNA of the CDR3 is TGTGCCTGCAAACAGGCCTCTGGGGCCAACGTCCTGACTTTC. This chain joins TRBV30 and TRBJ2-6; D possibly corresponds to TRBD1 (5 bases). Germline V CDR1 and CDR2: GTSNPN, SVGIG (reference sequence). The CDR3 extends over 14 amino acids. Trimming removed 6 bases from V and 0 bases from J, with 9 bases in between.

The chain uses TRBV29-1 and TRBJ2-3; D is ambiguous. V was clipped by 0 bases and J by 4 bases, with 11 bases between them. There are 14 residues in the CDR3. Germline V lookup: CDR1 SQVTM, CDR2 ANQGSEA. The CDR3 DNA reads TGCAGCGTTGAAGAAGGTTTCGCAGCAGATACGCAGTATTTT. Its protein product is CSVEEGFAADTQYF.

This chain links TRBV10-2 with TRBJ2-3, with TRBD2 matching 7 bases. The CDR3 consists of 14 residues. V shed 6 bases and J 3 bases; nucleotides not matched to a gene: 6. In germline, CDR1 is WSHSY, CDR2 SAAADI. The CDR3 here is CASRGGRSTDTQYF. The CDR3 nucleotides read TGCGCCAGCAGAGGCGGGAGATCAACAGATACGCAGTATTTT.

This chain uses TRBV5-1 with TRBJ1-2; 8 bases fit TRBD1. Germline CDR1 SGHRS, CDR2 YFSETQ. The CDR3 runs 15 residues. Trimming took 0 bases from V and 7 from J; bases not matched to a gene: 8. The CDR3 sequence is CASSLAGGQGLGYTF. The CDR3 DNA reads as TGCGCCAGCAGCTTGGCCGGAGGACAGGGTCTTGGCTACACCTTC. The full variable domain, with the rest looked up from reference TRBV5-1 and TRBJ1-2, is KAGVTQTPRYLIKTRGQQVTLSCSPISGHRSVSWYQQTPGQGLQFLFEYFSETQRNKGNFPGRFSGRQFSNSRSEMNVSTLELGDSALYLCASSLAGGQGLGYTFGSGTRLTVV.

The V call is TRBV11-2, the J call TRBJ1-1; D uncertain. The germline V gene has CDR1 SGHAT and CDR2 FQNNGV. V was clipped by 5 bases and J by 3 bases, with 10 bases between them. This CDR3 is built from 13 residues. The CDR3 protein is CASSLGIYTEAFF. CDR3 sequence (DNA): TGTGCCAGCAGCCTGGGGATTTACACTGAAGCTTTCTTT.

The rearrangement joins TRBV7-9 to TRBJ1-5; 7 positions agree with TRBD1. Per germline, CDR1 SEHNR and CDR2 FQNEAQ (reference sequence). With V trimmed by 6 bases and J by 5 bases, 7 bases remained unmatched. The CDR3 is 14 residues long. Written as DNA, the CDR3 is TGTGCCAGCAGTGCAACCAGGGGGGATCAGCCCCAGCATTTT. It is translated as CASSATRGDQPQHF.

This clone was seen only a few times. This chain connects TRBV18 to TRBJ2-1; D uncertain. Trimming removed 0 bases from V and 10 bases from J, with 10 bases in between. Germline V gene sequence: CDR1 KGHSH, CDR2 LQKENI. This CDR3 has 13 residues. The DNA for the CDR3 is TGTGCCAGCTCACCACCTAGTACCTGGGAGCAGTTCTTC. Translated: CASSPPSTWEQFF.